This TCR beta chain was retrieved from a study of blood T cells in healthy people across ages. PCR was performed a second time for roughly 7 to 11 cycles using a sample-barcoded 5' primer and a J-beta primer mix. Each cDNA molecule, via a template-switch adaptor with 12 random nucleotides, was tagged. MiXCR, run by TCRdb on the 5' RACE reads, gives a single entry per CDR3 protein. The sample contains 1.5 million or so distinct CDR3 sequences, roughly 45% of which appear only once. Concerning this clonotype: Its target is not known. Sequence at one end of the junction differs from germline and may be a read error.

Study outcomes and limitations: Across samples, TCR beta diversity tracked strongly with naive T cell percentage. Diversity figures based on one million T cells were deemed too low.

This CDR3 is built from 16 residues. Germline assignment: CDR1 KGHDR and CDR2 SFDVKD. The sequenced sample consisted of blood. This rearrangement joins TRBV24-1 to TRBJ2-7, with 9 bases aligning to TRBD1. This clonotype was sampled from a woman under 30 in good health. The CDR3 nucleotides read TGTGCCACCAGTGACTCCGGGACAGGGACCCTCTACAAGCAGTACTTC. Its protein is CATSDSGTGTLYKQYF.